Below, one T cell receptor (beta chain) is given with its context. The antigen is undetermined. Template material for TCR beta VDJ and CDR3 profiling consisted of genomic DNA. In TCRdb, the reads were re-called with MiXCR into one record per CDR3 protein. The table has about 130,000 distinct CDR3 sequences, around two fifths seen once. The CDR3 spans 17 residues. Germline V gene sequence: CDR1 SNHLY, CDR2 FYNNEI. With 4 bases clipped from V and 4 bases from J, the junction kept 12 bases outside the gene matches. This entry belongs to a study of CD8+CD57+ T cells in acquired aplastic anemia. Whole-study findings and limits: Patients and controls shared about 30 CD8+ CDR3 sequences.

The sample taken for sequencing was sorted CD4+, CD8+, or CD8+CD57+ T cells (not recorded which) from PBMCs. V usage is TRBV2 and J usage is TRBJ2-3; 9 bases are shared with TRBD2. This TCR derives from a human donor in good health, serving as a control. Here the CDR3 DNA reads TGTGCCAGCAGTGCCTTCCATAGCGGGAGCAGTGCAGATACGCAGTATTTT. It codes for CASSAFHSGSSADTQYF. Together with reference TRBV2 and TRBJ2-3, the CDR3 gives the full variable domain: EPEVTQTPSHQVTQMGQEVILRCVPISNHLYFYWYRQILGQKVEFLVSFYNNEISEKSEIFDDQFSVERPDGSNFTLKIRSTKLEDSAMYFCASSAFHSGSSADTQYFGPGTRLTVL.